The clone carrying this T cell receptor (beta chain) was detected a few times. The sample is drawn from a study of blood T cell repertoires in COVID-19. Study-level information: There were acute and convalescent COVID-19 samples, and they came from the United States, Italy and Spain. The cDNA or gDNA used as material had been derived from T cells, B-cell-depleted T cells, or PBMCs.

Looked up from germline, CDR1 is LNHDA and CDR2 is SQIVND (reference sequence). There are 12 residues in the CDR3. V was trimmed by 9 bases and J by 3 bases, leaving 9 bases between them. As originally analysed: Scientists estimated how many nucleated cells there were by amplifying reference gene primers. TCRdb keeps only in-frame clones here, not all; method: immunoSEQ multiplex PCR. For V, J and clone size, that table is used; D and trimming come from the DNA. The sample has about 26,000 clones, over 85% seen once. This rearrangement joins TRBV19 to TRBJ1-5; D remains unclear. The sequenced sample was peripheral blood. The sequence derives from a human donor in a cohort sampled during active COVID-19. The CDR3 DNA follows: TGTGCCAGCGGGAGTTACAATCAGCCCCAGCATTTT. As protein: CASGSYNQPQHF.